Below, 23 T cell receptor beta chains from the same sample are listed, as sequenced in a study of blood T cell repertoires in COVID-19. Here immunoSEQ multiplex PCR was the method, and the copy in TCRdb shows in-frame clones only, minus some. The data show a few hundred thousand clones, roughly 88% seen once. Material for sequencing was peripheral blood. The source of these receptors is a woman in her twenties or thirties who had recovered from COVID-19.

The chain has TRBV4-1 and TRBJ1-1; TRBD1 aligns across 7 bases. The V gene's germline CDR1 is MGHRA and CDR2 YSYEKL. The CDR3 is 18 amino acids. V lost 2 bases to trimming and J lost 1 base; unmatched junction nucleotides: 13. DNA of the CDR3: TGCGCCAGCAGCCAACCGTGGGGACACAGGGGAGGGAACACTGAAGCTTTCTTT. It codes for CASSQPWGHRGGNTEAFF.

This CDR3 is CASSEAPEKRGIDTQYF. For the CDR3, the DNA is TGTGCCAGCAGTGAAGCGCCGGAGAAGCGGGGGATAGATACGCAGTATTTT. The V call is TRBV2, the J call TRBJ2-3, with 8 bases lining up with TRBD2. The CDR3 runs 17 residues. V lost 0 bases, J lost 5 bases, and 10 bases stayed unmatched. Germline V gene sequence: CDR1 SNHLY, CDR2 FYNNEI.

The CDR3 loop reads CASSSGLAGGTGELFF. The CDR3 coding sequence is TGTGCCAGCAGCTCTGGGCTAGCGGGGGGTACCGGGGAGCTGTTTTTT. V gene TRBV11-3 combines with J gene TRBJ2-2, with 11 bases that match TRBD2. From germline, CDR1 is SGHNT and CDR2 YENEEA. The CDR3 is 16 amino acids. V was pared by 4 bases and J by 5 bases, with 6 bases of the junction left unmatched.

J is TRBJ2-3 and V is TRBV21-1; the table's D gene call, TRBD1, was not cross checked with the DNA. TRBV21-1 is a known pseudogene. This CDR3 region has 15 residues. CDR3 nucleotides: TGTGCCAGCAGCGCGCCGGGACATATCACAGATACGCAGTATTTT. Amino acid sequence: CASSAPGHITDTQYF.

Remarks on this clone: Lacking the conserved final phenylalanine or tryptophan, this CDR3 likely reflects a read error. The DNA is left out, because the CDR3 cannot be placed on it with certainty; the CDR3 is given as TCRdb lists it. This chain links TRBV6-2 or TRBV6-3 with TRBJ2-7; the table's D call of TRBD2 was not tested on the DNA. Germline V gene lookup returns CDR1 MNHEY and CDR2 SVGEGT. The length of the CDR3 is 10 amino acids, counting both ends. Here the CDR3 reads CASSATREGR.

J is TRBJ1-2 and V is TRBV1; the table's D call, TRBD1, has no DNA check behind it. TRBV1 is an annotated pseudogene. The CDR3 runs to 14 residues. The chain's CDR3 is CTSSHGRGPYGYTF. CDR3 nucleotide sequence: TGCACCAGCAGCCACGGCAGGGGGCCGTATGGCTACACCTTC.

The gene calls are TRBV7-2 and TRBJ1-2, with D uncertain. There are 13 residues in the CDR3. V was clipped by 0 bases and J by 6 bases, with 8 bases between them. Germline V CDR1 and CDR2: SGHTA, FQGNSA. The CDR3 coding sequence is TGTGCCAGCAGCTTAGCGTCAGAGGATGGCTACACCTTC. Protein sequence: CASSLASEDGYTF.

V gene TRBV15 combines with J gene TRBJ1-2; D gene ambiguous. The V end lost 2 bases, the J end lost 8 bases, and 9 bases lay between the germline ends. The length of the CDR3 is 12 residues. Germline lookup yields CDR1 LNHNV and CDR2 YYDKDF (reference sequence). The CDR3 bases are TGTGCCACCAGCAGACACGAGAGGGGCTACACCTTC. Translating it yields CATSRHERGYTF.

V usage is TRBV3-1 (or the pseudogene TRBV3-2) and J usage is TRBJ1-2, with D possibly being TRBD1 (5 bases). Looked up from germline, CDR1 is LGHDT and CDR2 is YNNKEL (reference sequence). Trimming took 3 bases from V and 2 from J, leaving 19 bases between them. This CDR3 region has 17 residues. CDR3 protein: CASSHRPRTTENYGYTF. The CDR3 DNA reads TGTGCCAGCAGCCACAGGCCCCGGACAACAGAGAACTATGGCTACACCTTC.

CDR3 DNA: TGTGCCAGTAGTATGACCGGGACAGGGGGCCGCGATACGCAGTATTTT. Protein: CASSMTGTGGRDTQYF. The chain combines TRBV19 with TRBJ2-3; TRBD1 matches 12 bases. The germline gives CDR1 LNHDA, CDR2 SQIVND (reference sequence). This CDR3 contains 16 residues. V shed 3 bases, J shed 6 bases, and the junction held 7 bases outside the gene matches.

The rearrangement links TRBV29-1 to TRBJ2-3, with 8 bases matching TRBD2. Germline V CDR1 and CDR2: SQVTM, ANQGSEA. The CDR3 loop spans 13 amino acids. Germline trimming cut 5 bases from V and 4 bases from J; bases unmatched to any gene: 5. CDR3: CSVMRGDADTQYF. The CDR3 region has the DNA TGCAGCGTTATGCGGGGGGACGCAGATACGCAGTATTTT.

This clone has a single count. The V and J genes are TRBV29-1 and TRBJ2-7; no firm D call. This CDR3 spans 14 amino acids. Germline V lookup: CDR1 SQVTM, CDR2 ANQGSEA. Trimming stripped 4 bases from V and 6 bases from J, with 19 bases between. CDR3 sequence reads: CSVAPAVRPSEQYF. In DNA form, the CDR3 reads TGCAGCGTTGCCCCCGCGGTCCGACCCTCCGAGCAGTACTTC.

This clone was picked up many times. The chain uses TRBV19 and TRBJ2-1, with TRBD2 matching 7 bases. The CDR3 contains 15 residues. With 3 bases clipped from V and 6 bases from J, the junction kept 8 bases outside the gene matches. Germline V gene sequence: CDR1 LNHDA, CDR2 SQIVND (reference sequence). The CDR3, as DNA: TGTGCCAGTAGTATGGGGCCGGGGGGACGCAATGAGCAGTTCTTC. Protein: CASSMGPGGRNEQFF.

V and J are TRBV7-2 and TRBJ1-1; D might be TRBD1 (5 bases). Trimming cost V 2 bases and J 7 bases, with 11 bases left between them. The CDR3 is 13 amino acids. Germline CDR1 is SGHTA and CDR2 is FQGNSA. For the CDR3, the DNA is TGTGCCAGCAGCTTAAGGGGCAGCTATGAAGCTTTCTTT. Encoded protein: CASSLRGSYEAFF.

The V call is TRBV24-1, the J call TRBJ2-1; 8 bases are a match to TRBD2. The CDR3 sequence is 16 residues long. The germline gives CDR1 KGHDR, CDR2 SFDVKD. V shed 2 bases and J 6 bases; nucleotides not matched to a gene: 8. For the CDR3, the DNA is TGTGCCACCAGTGATTCCACGACTAGCGTATTCAATGAGCAGTTCTTC. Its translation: CATSDSTTSVFNEQFF.

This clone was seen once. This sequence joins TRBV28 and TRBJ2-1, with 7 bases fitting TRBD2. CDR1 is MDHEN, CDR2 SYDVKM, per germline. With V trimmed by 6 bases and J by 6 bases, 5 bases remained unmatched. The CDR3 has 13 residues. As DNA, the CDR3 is TGTGCCAGCAGGGTACTAGCGATCAATGAGCAGTTCTTC. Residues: CASRVLAINEQFF.

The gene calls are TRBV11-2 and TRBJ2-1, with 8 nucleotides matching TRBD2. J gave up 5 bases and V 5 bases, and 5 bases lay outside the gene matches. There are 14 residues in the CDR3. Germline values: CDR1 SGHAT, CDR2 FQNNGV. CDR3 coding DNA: TGTGCCAGCAGCCGTAGCGGGGCTAACAATGAGCAGTTCTTC. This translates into CASSRSGANNEQFF. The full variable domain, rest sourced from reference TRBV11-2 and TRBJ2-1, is EAGVAQSPRYKIIEKRQSVAFWCNPISGHATLYWYQQILGQGPKLLIQFQNNGVVDDSQLPKDRFSAERLKGVDSTLKIQPAKLEDSAVYLCASSRSGANNEQFFGPGTRLTVL.

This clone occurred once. CDR3 nucleotide sequence: TGCGCCAGCAGCCCGGACGGTTGGAGCGGGAGAACCGGGGAGCTGTTTTTT. Its protein is CASSPDGWSGRTGELFF. The rearrangement links TRBV5-1 to TRBJ2-2; TRBD2 matches 8 bases. This CDR3 comprises 17 residues. V lost 4 bases and J lost 5; bases outside the gene matches: 13. Germline CDR1 and CDR2: SGHRS and YFSETQ.

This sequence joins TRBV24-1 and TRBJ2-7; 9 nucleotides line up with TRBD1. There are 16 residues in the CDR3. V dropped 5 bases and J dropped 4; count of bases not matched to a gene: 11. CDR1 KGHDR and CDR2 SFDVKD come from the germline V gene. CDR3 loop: CATSARTGGRSYEQYF. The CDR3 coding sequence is TGTGCCACCAGTGCCAGAACAGGGGGCAGAAGTTACGAGCAGTACTTC.

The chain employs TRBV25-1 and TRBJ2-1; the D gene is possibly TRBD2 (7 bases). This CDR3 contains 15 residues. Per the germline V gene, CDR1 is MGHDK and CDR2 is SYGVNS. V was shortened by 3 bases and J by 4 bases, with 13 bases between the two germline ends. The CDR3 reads CASSDVQGGYNEQFF. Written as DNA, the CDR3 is TGTGCCAGCAGTGATGTACAGGGAGGGTACAATGAGCAGTTCTTC. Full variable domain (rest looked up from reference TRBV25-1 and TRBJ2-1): EADIYQTPRYLVIGTGKKITLECSQTMGHDKMYWYQQDPGMELHLIHYSYGVNSTEKGDLSSESTVSRIRTEHFPLTLESARPSHTSQYLCASSDVQGGYNEQFFGPGTRLTVL.

This chain's CDR3 is CASSLSHFNGYTF. The CDR3 DNA reads TGTGCCAGCAGTTTGTCCCATTTCAATGGCTACACCTTC. V is TRBV28 and J is TRBJ1-2; no definite D call. The CDR3 is 13 residues long. Between the trimmed V and J ends, which lost 3 bases and 6 bases, there was a span of 11 bases. From germline, CDR1 is MDHEN and CDR2 SYDVKM.

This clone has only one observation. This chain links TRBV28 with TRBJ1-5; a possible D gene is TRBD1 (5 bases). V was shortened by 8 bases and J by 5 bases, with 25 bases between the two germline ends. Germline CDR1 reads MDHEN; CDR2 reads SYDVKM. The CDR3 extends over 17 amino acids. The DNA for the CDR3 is TGTGCCAGCCTCTCGGGGGGATTTCTAGGCCCCTATCAGCCCCAGCATTTT. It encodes CASLSGGFLGPYQPQHF.

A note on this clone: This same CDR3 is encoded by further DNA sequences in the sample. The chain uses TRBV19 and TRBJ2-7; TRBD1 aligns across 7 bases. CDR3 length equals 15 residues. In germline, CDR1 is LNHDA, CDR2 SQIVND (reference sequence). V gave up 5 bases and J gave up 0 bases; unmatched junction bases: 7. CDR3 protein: CASSPGAGGSYEQYF. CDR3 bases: TGTGCCAGTAGTCCAGGGGCAGGGGGCTCCTACGAGCAGTACTTC.